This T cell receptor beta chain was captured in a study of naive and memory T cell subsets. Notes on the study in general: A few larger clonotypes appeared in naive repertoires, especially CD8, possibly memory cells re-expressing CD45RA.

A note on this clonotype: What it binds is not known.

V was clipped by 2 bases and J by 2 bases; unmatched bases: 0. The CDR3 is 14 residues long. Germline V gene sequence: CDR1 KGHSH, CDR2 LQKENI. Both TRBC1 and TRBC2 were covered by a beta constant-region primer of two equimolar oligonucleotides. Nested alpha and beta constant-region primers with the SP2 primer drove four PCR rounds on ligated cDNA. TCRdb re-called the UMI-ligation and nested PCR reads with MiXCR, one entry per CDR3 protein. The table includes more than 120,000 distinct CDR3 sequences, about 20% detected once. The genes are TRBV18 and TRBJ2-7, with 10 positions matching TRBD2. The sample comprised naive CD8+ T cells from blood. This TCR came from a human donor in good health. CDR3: CASSPGTSAYEQYF. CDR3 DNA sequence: TGTGCCAGCTCACCAGGGACTAGCGCCTACGAGCAGTACTTC.